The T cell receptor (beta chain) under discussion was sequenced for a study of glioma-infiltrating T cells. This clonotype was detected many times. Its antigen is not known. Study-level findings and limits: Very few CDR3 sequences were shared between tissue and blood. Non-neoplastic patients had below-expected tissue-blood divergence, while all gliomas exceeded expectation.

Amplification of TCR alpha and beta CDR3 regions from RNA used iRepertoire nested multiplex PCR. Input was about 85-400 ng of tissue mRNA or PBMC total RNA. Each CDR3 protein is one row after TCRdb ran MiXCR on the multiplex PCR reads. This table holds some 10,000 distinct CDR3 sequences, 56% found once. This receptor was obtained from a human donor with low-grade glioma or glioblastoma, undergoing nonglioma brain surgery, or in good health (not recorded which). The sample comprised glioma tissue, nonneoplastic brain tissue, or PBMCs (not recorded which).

The CDR3 bases are TGCAGCGTTGCTGGGGCAGGGGTGTACAATGAGCAGTTCTTC. It is translated as CSVAGAGVYNEQFF. V usage is TRBV29-1 and J usage is TRBJ2-1; D may be TRBD1 (6 bases). The CDR3 contains 14 residues. Germline V CDR1 and CDR2: SQVTM, ANQGSEA. V gave up 4 bases and J gave up 4 bases, with 14 bases separating them.